This TCR beta chain was identified in a study of T-cell reconstitution after alpha-beta-depleted transplantation in children. The CDR3 extends over 15 amino acids. The junction had 10 bases not matched to a gene; V was cut back by 2 bases and J by 7 bases. As it was prepared, the TCRbeta library received unique molecular identifiers. A single record per CDR3 protein comes from TCRdb applying MiXCR to the PCR reads. The sample lists almost 500,000 distinct CDR3 sequences, around 12% occurring once. The sample holds many counts of this clonotype. This chain uses TRBV12-3 or TRBV12-4 with TRBJ2-7, with 8 bases that match TRBD2. This receptor was taken from a human donor who donated a stem cell graft to a child with combined immunodeficiency. The sequencing used PBMCs from the stem cell graft donor, collected from the stem cell graft. The CDR3 sequence is CASSLTRGRLGEQYF. Here the CDR3 DNA reads TGTGCCAGCAGTTTAACGCGCGGGAGGCTAGGAGAGCAGTACTTC.